The 20 T cell receptor beta chains given below trace back to one sample, sequenced in a study of patients and donors after allogeneic stem cell transplantation. Using its own MiXCR run on the RT-PCR reads, TCRdb lists one record per CDR3 protein. The sample yields 25,000 to 40,000 distinct CDR3 sequences, 37% seen once. Sequencing was performed on blood, either unsorted or a sorted T cell fraction (not recorded which). These receptors all stem from a human donor who was either an allogeneic HSCT recipient or a stem cell or donor lymphocyte infusion donor (not recorded which). It is not recorded whose cells these are; they may come from a transplant donor.

A single count supports this clonotype. This rearrangement joins TRBV29-1 to TRBJ2-1, with TRBD2 matching over 12 bases. J was trimmed by 0 bases and V by 3 bases; bases with no gene match: 15. The CDR3 length is 20 residues. Germline V gives CDR1 SQVTM, CDR2 ANQGSEA. The CDR3 DNA is TGCAGCGTTGATCGACTAGCGGGAGTTATCGGGGCGGTCTCCTACAATGAGCAGTTCTTC. This codes for CSVDRLAGVIGAVSYNEQFF.

This sequence joins TRBV20-1 and TRBJ2-1; 10 positions agree with TRBD1. CDR3 length: 14 amino acids. Trimming took 2 bases from V and 4 from J; bases not matched to a gene: 2. Per germline, CDR1 DFQATT and CDR2 SNEGSKA (reference sequence). The CDR3 region has the DNA TGCAGTGCTAGAAGGGACAGGGGATACAATGAGCAGTTCTTC. Translating it yields CSARRDRGYNEQFF.

This chain links TRBV7-2 with TRBJ2-1; tentative D call: TRBD2 (5 bases). The CDR3 has 13 amino acids. Trimming left V 0 bases short and J 8 bases short, with 8 bases between. The germline V gene encodes CDR1 SGHTA and CDR2 FQGNSA. CDR3 amino acids: CASSLAGGHEQFF. Written as DNA, the CDR3 is TGTGCCAGCAGCTTAGCGGGCGGGCATGAGCAGTTCTTC.

This clonotype appeared a few times. This chain links TRBV5-1 with TRBJ2-2; tentative D call: TRBD1 (7 bases). From germline, CDR1 is SGHRS and CDR2 YFSETQ. CDR3 length: 15 residues. Between the trimmed V and J ends, which lost 5 bases and 0 bases, there was a span of 11 bases. The chain's CDR3 is CASRGGQPNTGELFF. The CDR3 nucleotides read TGCGCCAGCAGGGGGGGACAGCCGAACACCGGGGAGCTGTTTTTT.

This rearrangement joins TRBV4-3 to TRBJ2-1; D is undetermined. The CDR3 runs to 15 residues. Trimming took 4 bases from V and 5 from J, leaving 15 bases between them. Germline CDR1 and CDR2: LGHNA and YSLEER. CDR3 region: CASSPYWQNNNEQFF. The CDR3 DNA reads TGCGCCAGCAGCCCCTATTGGCAAAATAACAATGAGCAGTTCTTC.

This clonotype was counted only a few times. This chain links TRBV7-2 with TRBJ1-5, with D uncertain. V shed 0 bases and J shed 7 bases, with 7 bases lying between them. Germline CDR1 and CDR2: SGHTA and FQGNSA. CDR3 length: 13 amino acids. CDR3 region: CASSLATTQPQHF. In nucleotides, the CDR3 is TGTGCCAGCAGCTTAGCCACTACGCAGCCCCAGCATTTT. Full variable domain (rest looked up from reference TRBV7-2 and TRBJ1-5): GAGVSQSPSNKVTEKGKDVELRCDPISGHTALYWYRQSLGQGLEFLIYFQGNSAPDKSGLPSDRFSAERTGGSVSTLTIQRTQQEDSAVYLCASSLATTQPQHFGDGTRLSIL.

This clonotype was found a few times. V usage is TRBV20-1 and J usage is TRBJ2-1, with D unclear. Trimming took off 3 bases at V and 5 bases at J, with 11 bases between the two ends. CDR3 length: 13 amino acids. In germline, CDR1 is DFQATT, CDR2 SNEGSKA (reference sequence). The CDR3, as DNA: TGCAGTGCTAGCATAGATGTGGACAATGAGCAGTTCTTC. Translation: CSASIDVDNEQFF.

There are a few counts of this clonotype. J is TRBJ2-6 and V is TRBV9, with D unclear. This CDR3 has 17 amino acids. V lost 3 bases to trimming and J lost 4 bases, with 17 bases between them. In germline, CDR1 is SGDLS, CDR2 YYNGEE. DNA for the CDR3: TGTGCCAGCAGCGCCAGCACGACTGCGAGCGGGGCCAACGTCCTGACTTTC. Amino acid sequence: CASSASTTASGANVLTF.

CDR3 region: CASSPKPDSTNEKLFF. The CDR3 nucleotides read TGTGCCAGCAGTCCTAAACCGGATAGTACTAATGAAAAACTGTTTTTT. This chain links TRBV7-6 with TRBJ1-4; D remains unclear. The CDR3 has 16 amino acids. Per the germline V gene, CDR1 is SGHVS and CDR2 is FNYEAQ. V dropped 6 bases and J dropped 2 bases, with 16 bases sitting between them.

This clonotype showed up many times. The genes are TRBV29-1 and TRBJ1-1, with unresolved D. CDR1 SQVTM and CDR2 ANQGSEA come from the germline V gene. Between the trimmed V and J ends, which lost 6 bases and 5 bases, there was a span of 19 bases. This CDR3 spans 14 amino acids. The CDR3 protein is CSVSPSGRGTEAFF. Here the CDR3 DNA reads TGCAGCGTCTCCCCCTCCGGTCGAGGGACTGAAGCTTTCTTT.

This clonotype was seen a handful of times. This chain connects TRBV7-2 to TRBJ1-1; D is unclear. Germline V gene sequence: CDR1 SGHTA, CDR2 FQGNSA. V gave up 5 bases and J gave up 4 bases, with 17 bases separating them. This CDR3 has 15 amino acids. DNA of the CDR3: TGTGCCAGCAGCCCCCCCGGGTTACGCGGCACTGAAGCTTTCTTT. Translating gives CASSPPGLRGTEAFF.

This clonotype appeared once. The V gene is TRBV4-2, the J gene TRBJ1-5; D unclear. Germline V lookup: CDR1 LGHNA, CDR2 YNFKEQ. This CDR3 has 14 amino acids. Trimming pared 0 bases from V and 1 base from J, leaving 4 bases between. CDR3 in DNA: TGTGCCAGCAGCCAAGAGGGGAGCAATCAGCCCCAGCATTTT. Its protein is CASSQEGSNQPQHF.

The chain carries TRBV5-1 and TRBJ2-1; D is ambiguous. Germline loops: CDR1 SGHRS, CDR2 YFSETQ. This CDR3 spans 13 amino acids. The germline V and J ends were trimmed by 2 bases and 8 bases, with 11 bases remaining between them. In DNA form, the CDR3 reads TGCGCCAGCAGCTTTTGGCAGTATGATGAGCAGTTCTTC. This sequence encodes CASSFWQYDEQFF.

This chain joins TRBV5-6 and TRBJ2-1, with TRBD2 identical over 9 bases. The CDR3 is 18 residues long. V trimming: 4 bases; J trimming: 4 bases; junction bases outside the gene matches: 15. Germline CDR1 SGHDT, CDR2 YYEEEE. The CDR3 coding sequence is TGTGCCAGCAGCCCCGTTTTAGGTTCTAGCGGGGAATACAATGAGCAGTTCTTC. Translation: CASSPVLGSSGEYNEQFF.

The V and J genes are TRBV3-1 and TRBJ2-7; 12 positions agree with TRBD2. V gave up 4 bases and J gave up 5 bases; unmatched junction bases: 6. The germline gives CDR1 LGHDT, CDR2 YNNKEL (reference sequence). The CDR3 contains 15 residues. The CDR3: CASSPRTSGVHEQYV. CDR3 DNA: TGTGCCAGCAGCCCGCGGACTAGCGGGGTCCACGAGCAGTACGTC.

This clonotype was observed a handful of times. J is TRBJ2-2 and V is TRBV5-1; D is possibly TRBD1 (5 bases). Germline CDR1 reads SGHRS; CDR2 reads YFSETQ. The CDR3 contains 15 residues. Trimming removed 4 bases from V and 0 bases from J, with 10 bases in between. DNA for the CDR3: TGCGCCAGCAGCGCCGGACATTCGAACACCGGGGAGCTGTTTTTT. The encoded protein is CASSAGHSNTGELFF. Drawing the rest from reference TRBV5-1 and TRBJ2-2, the complete variable domain is KAGVTQTPRYLIKTRGQQVTLSCSPISGHRSVSWYQQTPGQGLQFLFEYFSETQRNKGNFPGRFSGRQFSNSRSEMNVSTLELGDSALYLCASSAGHSNTGELFFGEGSRLTVL.

A few counts support this clonotype. J is TRBJ2-7 and V is TRBV7-9; 9 bases are shared with TRBD2. The J segment lost 1 base and the V segment lost 5 bases, leaving 6 bases of the junction unmatched. Germline V gene sequence: CDR1 SEHNR, CDR2 FQNEAQ (reference sequence). The CDR3 extends over 15 amino acids. The CDR3 DNA reads TGTGCCAGCAGCCCCTCTAGCGGGGTTTCCTACGAGCAGTACTTC. Protein: CASSPSSGVSYEQYF.

This clonotype showed up just a few times. This sequence joins TRBV12-3 or TRBV12-4 and TRBJ2-5, with TRBD2 matching 11 bases. The CDR3 sequence is 16 residues long. V shed 2 bases, J shed 7 bases, and the junction held 9 bases outside the gene matches. In DNA, the CDR3 is TGTGCCAGCAGTTTATCGGGACTAGCGGAGGAGGGGACCCAGTACTTC. Translated, it gives CASSLSGLAEEGTQYF.

This clonotype was observed a handful of times. The chain employs TRBV7-9 and TRBJ2-7, with 8 positions matching TRBD1. CDR1 and CDR2 from the germline V gene are SEHNR and FQNEAQ (reference sequence). J gave up 2 bases and V 4 bases, and 10 bases lay outside the gene matches. The CDR3 contains 16 residues. CDR3 protein: CASSSGLTGEPYEQYF. The DNA of the CDR3 is TGTGCCAGCAGCTCGGGACTGACAGGGGAACCCTACGAGCAGTACTTC. The full variable domain, with the rest looked up from reference TRBV7-9 and TRBJ2-7, is DTGVSQNPRHKITKRGQNVTFRCDPISEHNRLYWYRQTLGQGPEFLTYFQNEAQLEKSRLLSDRFSAERPKGSFSTLEIQRTEQGDSAMYLCASSSGLTGEPYEQYFGPGTRLTVT.

The chain joins TRBV4-1 to TRBJ2-5, with D possibly being TRBD1 or TRBD2 (5 bases each). Germline V gene lookup returns CDR1 MGHRA and CDR2 YSYEKL. This CDR3 spans 19 amino acids. The V end was cut by 0 bases, the J end by 0 bases, with 20 bases between. Here the CDR3 reads CASSQDLTAYWGYQETQYF. The CDR3 nucleotides are TGCGCCAGCAGCCAAGATTTGACAGCCTACTGGGGGTACCAAGAGACCCAGTACTTC.